The entry below gives a single T cell receptor beta chain sequence along with its context. Repertoires were generated with immunoSEQ multiplex PCR, while TCRdb's copy carries only in-frame clones and drops some. The sample lists around 81,000 clones, 93% occurring once. These data are taken from a study of control samples from healthy donors and cancer patients. The TCR sequence derives from a woman under 40 in good health. The specimen sequenced was blood.

The CDR3 DNA follows: TGTGCCAGCAGCCAAGAACTAGCGGGAGCGAGAGATACGCAGTATTTT. Protein sequence: CASSQELAGARDTQYF. The chain couples TRBV4-2 to TRBJ2-3, with 11 positions matching TRBD2. V lost 0 bases to trimming and J lost 5 bases; unmatched junction nucleotides: 4. This CDR3 is 16 amino acids long. The germline V gene has CDR1 LGHNA and CDR2 YNFKEQ.